This T cell receptor (beta chain) comes out of a study of read filtering for tumor transcriptome and immune sequencing. Study overall: Among patients, some 17 were male and approximately 15 female, aged 47 to 80 (mean roughly 64).

The CDR3 consists of 16 residues. Germline CDR1 SQVTM, CDR2 ANQGSEA. Unmatched junction bases numbered 7, after V lost 5 bases and J lost 0 bases. Study-level results: Correlation between methods rose after single-read clonotypes were removed. Sorted CD138-negative bone marrow cells were not purified T cells. Compared with RNA-seq, IR-seq gave much higher clonotype depth and reliability.

The sample holds many counts of this clonotype. Its target is not known. This library used about 400 ng RNA and molecular barcoded adaptors spanning alpha/delta and beta/gamma chains. TCRdb called the reads again in MiXCR, with one record for every CDR3 protein. This sample has almost 40,000 distinct CDR3 sequences, with around 15% found just once. The chain employs TRBV29-1 and TRBJ1-5; 10 bases align to TRBD1. Material: a population of CD138-negative cells sorted from bone marrow. This clonotype originated in a donor aged 40 or older with multiple myeloma. The DNA of the CDR3 is TGCAGCGTTTGGGACAGGGGATGGGATAGCAATCAGCCCCAGCATTTT. Translated, it gives CSVWDRGWDSNQPQHF.